These T cell receptor beta chains were read from a single sample in a study of CD8 T cells in Susac syndrome. TCRdb passed the immunoSEQ multiplex PCR reads through MiXCR, listing each CDR3 protein once. The sample carries hundreds of thousands of distinct CDR3 sequences, approximately 91% recorded once. Sequenced material: CD8+ T cells from PBMCs. The receptors come from a human donor with multiple sclerosis. Each CDR3 is given with its conserved first and last residue. Each record gives: CDR3 length, J gene, D gene, V gene, clone size, CDR3 protein, CDR3 DNA. A D gene is named only where the DNA matches it firmly. For some rows the clone size is stated as once, few or many, or as a class when expanded; others skip it.

>18|TRBJ1-3|NA|TRBV7-2|NA
CASSTQDRSRSSGNTIYF
TGTGCCAGCAGCACCCAAGACAGGTCCCGGAGCTCTGGAAACACCATATATTTT
>13|TRBJ2-1|NA|TRBV21-1|NA
CASSNRGMDEQFF
TGTGCCAGCAGCAACAGGGGGATGGATGAGCAGTTCTTC
>15|TRBJ2-7|NA|TRBV5-4|NA
CASSQIRDLYNEQYF
TGTGCCAGCAGCCAAATCCGGGACCTCTATAACGAGCAGTACTTC
>14|TRBJ2-7|TRBD2|TRBV19|NA
CASSGTSATYEQYF
TGTGCCAGTTCCGGGACTAGCGCAACCTACGAGCAGTACTTC
>12|TRBJ2-7|NA|TRBV30|few
CAWSSQGYEQYF
TGTGCCTGGAGCTCCCAGGGCTACGAGCAGTACTTC
>17|TRBJ2-3|NA|TRBV2|NA
CASSEALGSSLPDTQYF
TGTGCCAGCAGTGAAGCGCTGGGCAGCTCCCTCCCAGATACGCAGTATTTT
>15|TRBJ2-1|TRBD2|TRBV7-9|NA
CASSLGLAGSGEQFF
TGTGCCAGCAGCTTAGGACTAGCGGGATCGGGTGAGCAGTTCTTC
>13|TRBJ2-7|NA|TRBV27|once
CASSFRPTYEQYF
TGTGCCAGCAGTTTTCGACCAACCTACGAGCAGTACTTC
>17|TRBJ2-3|TRBD2|TRBV28|NA
CASSLFLAGDGTDTQYF
TGTGCCAGCAGTTTATTCCTAGCGGGAGATGGGACAGATACGCAGTATTTT
>18|TRBJ2-1|NA|TRBV25-1|NA
CASSGPLVGGTQKDEQFF
TGTGCCAGCAGTGGGCCTCTAGTTGGCGGGACGCAAAAGGATGAGCAGTTCTTC
>15|TRBJ2-1|TRBD2|TRBV6-5|NA
CASSYSGEGMNEQFF
TGTGCCAGCAGTTATTCGGGGGAGGGGATGAATGAGCAGTTCTTC
>14|TRBJ2-7|NA|TRBV9|NA
CASSVERVPNEQYF
TGTGCCAGCAGCGTAGAGAGGGTTCCCAACGAGCAGTACTTC
>13|TRBJ2-1|NA|TRBV14|NA
CASSLSDYNEQFF
TGTGCCAGCAGCCTCTCGGACTACAATGAGCAGTTCTTC
>12|TRBJ1-1|NA|TRBV4-1|NA
CASSQVDSEAFF
TGCGCCAGCAGCCAGGTGGACAGTGAAGCTTTCTTT
>17|TRBJ2-6|NA|TRBV3-1|NA
CASSQGGTYSGANVLTF
TGTGCCAGCAGCCAAGGCGGGACTTACTCTGGGGCCAACGTCCTGACTTTC
>13|TRBJ1-1|NA|TRBV9|once
CASSVVENSEAFF
TGTGCCAGCAGCGTAGTGGAGAACTCTGAAGCTTTCTTT
>15|TRBJ2-1|NA|TRBV9|NA
CASSLPPGLHNEQFF
TGTGCCAGCAGCCTACCCCCGGGACTCCACAATGAGCAGTTCTTC
>11|TRBJ1-1|NA|TRBV27|NA
CASRAGTEAFF
TGTGCCAGCAGGGCCGGGACTGAAGCTTTCTTT
>17|TRBJ2-3|TRBD2|TRBV29-1|NA
CSVDFSGRELFSDTQYF
TGCAGCGTTGATTTTAGCGGGAGGGAATTGTTTTCCGATACGCAGTATTTT
>15|TRBJ1-1|NA|TRBV4-3|NA
CASRYKLTANTEAFF
TGCGCCAGCAGATATAAGTTGACGGCTAACACTGAAGCTTTCTTT
>14|TRBJ2-7|NA|TRBV27|NA
CASSFSVSSYEQYF
TGTGCCAGCAGTTTCTCGGTAAGCTCCTACGAGCAGTACTTC
>13|TRBJ1-1|NA|TRBV7-9|NA
CASSLVDLAEAFF
TGTGCCAGCAGCTTAGTAGACTTGGCTGAAGCTTTCTTT
>14|TRBJ2-7|NA|TRBV28|NA
CASSSLLGSYEQYF
TGTGCCAGCAGTTCTCTACTGGGGTCCTACGAGCAGTACTTC
>14|TRBJ1-1|NA|TRBV3-1|NA
CASSQDYGNTEAFF
TGTGCCAGCAGCCAAGATTACGGTAACACTGAAGCTTTCTTT
>16|TRBJ2-1|NA|TRBV19|NA
CASRPGHREVHNEQFF
TGTGCCAGTAGGCCCGGGCACAGGGAGGTCCACAATGAGCAGTTCTTC
>13|TRBJ2-7|TRBD1|TRBV29-1|NA
CSVLTGLDYEQYF
TGCAGCGTCTTGACAGGGTTGGACTACGAGCAGTACTTC
>11|TRBJ2-7|NA|TRBV4-2|NA
CASSQQGKQYF
TGTGCCAGCAGCCAACAGGGAAAGCAGTACTTC
>17|TRBJ2-1|TRBD2|TRBV12-3/TRBV12-4|NA
CASSFAGAGAGDNEQFF
TGTGCCAGCAGTTTCGCCGGAGCGGGAGCGGGGGACAATGAGCAGTTCTTC
>14|TRBJ2-2|TRBD1|TRBV6-4|NA
CASSRTGSTGELFF
TGTGCCAGCAGCCGGACAGGTTCCACCGGGGAGCTGTTTTTT
>13|TRBJ2-3|NA|TRBV5-6|NA
CASRAGWPDTQYF
TGTGCCAGTCGAGCGGGTTGGCCAGATACGCAGTATTTT
>13|TRBJ2-7|TRBD2|TRBV29-1|NA
CSVVKRGGFEQYF
TGCAGCGTTGTCAAGCGGGGGGGCTTCGAGCAGTACTTC
>15|TRBJ2-5|NA|TRBV6-6|NA
CASSYYRQGQETQYF
TGTGCCAGCAGTTACTACCGGCAGGGCCAAGAGACCCAGTACTTC
>15|TRBJ1-1|TRBD1|TRBV4-2|NA
CASSRRTGEDTEAFF
TGTGCCAGCAGCCGCCGGACAGGGGAGGATACTGAAGCTTTCTTT
>13|TRBJ2-5|NA|TRBV12-3/TRBV12-4|NA
CASSDRREETQYF
TGTGCCAGCAGCGACAGGAGGGAAGAGACCCAGTACTTC
>16|TRBJ2-1|TRBD2|TRBV11-1|NA
CASSTWTSGVYNEQFF
TGTGCCAGCAGCACTTGGACTAGCGGGGTCTACAATGAGCAGTTCTTC
>14|TRBJ2-7|NA|TRBV6-4|NA
CASSAAPWGYEQYF
TGTGCCAGCAGTGCCGCCCCCTGGGGCTACGAGCAGTACTTC
>12|TRBJ2-3|TRBD2|TRBV5-4|NA
CAGGSGTDTQYF
TGTGCCGGCGGGAGTGGCACAGATACGCAGTATTTT
>14|TRBJ2-7|TRBD1|TRBV19|NA
CASSIGRQGYEQYF
TGTGCCAGTAGTATAGGGAGACAGGGTTACGAGCAGTACTTC
>12|TRBJ2-7|NA|TRBV10-3|NA
CAISEMGSDGYF
TGTGCCATCAGTGAAATGGGCTCGGATGGATACTTC
>16|TRBJ2-3|NA|TRBV10-3|NA
CAISGQGGGPTDTQYF
TGTGCCATCAGTGGACAGGGCGGGGGGCCAACAGATACGCAGTATTTT
>13|TRBJ2-7|NA|TRBV7-9|once
CASNRGLADEQYF
TGTGCCAGCAACAGGGGACTCGCCGACGAGCAGTACTTC
>15|TRBJ2-7|TRBD2|TRBV6-2/TRBV6-3|NA
CASSFTSGKPYEQYF
TGTGCCAGCAGTTTCACTAGCGGAAAGCCCTACGAGCAGTACTTC
>16|TRBJ2-5|NA|TRBV4-3|NA
CASSQDGEGLEETQYF
TGCGCCAGCAGCCAAGATGGAGAGGGGCTGGAAGAGACCCAGTACTTC
>11|TRBJ1-4|NA|TRBV19|once
CASSMGRKLFF
TGTGCCAGTAGTATGGGTCGGAAACTGTTTTTT